The 23 T cell receptor beta chains below were found in one sample sequenced in a study of blood T cells in healthy people across ages. The authors ran a second PCR of 7 to 11 cycles using a sample-barcoded 5' primer and a J-beta primer mix. MiXCR was run by TCRdb on the 5' RACE reads, yielding one entry per CDR3 protein. The sample contains more than 1 million distinct CDR3 sequences, 35% to 55% of which appear only once. Sequencing was performed on blood. The source is a woman aged 55 to 70 in good health.

This chain links TRBV20-1 with TRBJ2-7, with TRBD2 matching 7 bases. V was pared by 4 bases and J by 2 bases, with 5 bases of the junction left unmatched. Per the germline V gene, CDR1 is DFQATT and CDR2 is SNEGSKA (reference sequence). This CDR3 is built from 13 residues. The CDR3 coding sequence is TGCAGTGCTATCCCTAGCGGTACCTACGAGCAGTACTTC. Residues: CSAIPSGTYEQYF.

This clonotype was picked up a small number of times. The chain is built from TRBV6-5 and TRBJ2-3, with 10 bases that match TRBD2. J was trimmed by 0 bases and V by 1 base; bases with no gene match: 4. This CDR3 is 17 amino acids long. Per germline, CDR1 MNHEY and CDR2 SVGAGI. Written as DNA, the CDR3 is TGTGCCAGCAGTTACTTGGCTAGCGGGAGCAGCACAGATACGCAGTATTTT. Its translation: CASSYLASGSSTDTQYF.

This clonotype was observed a handful of times. CDR3 amino acids: CALSRGGGTDTQYF. In DNA form, the CDR3 reads TGTGCCCTTTCCCGTGGCGGGGGCACAGATACGCAGTATTTT. J is TRBJ2-3 and V is TRBV6-1, with D possibly matching TRBD2 (6 bases). The germline V gene has CDR1 MNHNS and CDR2 SASEGT. The CDR3 has 14 amino acids. The V gene lost 11 bases and the J gene lost 1 base, with 16 bases spanning the gap.

This clonotype was detected only a few times. V and J are TRBV20-1 and TRBJ2-1, with TRBD2 identical over 7 bases. Trimming took 5 bases from V and 3 from J; bases not matched to a gene: 16. Germline V CDR1 and CDR2: DFQATT, SNEGSKA (reference sequence). The CDR3 totals 17 residues. CDR3 sequence reads: CSALLNEGGTDYNEQFF. Here the CDR3 DNA reads TGCAGTGCTCTACTTAACGAGGGAGGGACCGACTACAATGAGCAGTTCTTC.

The V gene is TRBV5-4, the J gene TRBJ1-2; tentatively, D is TRBD1 (6 bases). Germline V CDR1 and CDR2: SGHNT, YYREEE (reference sequence). Trimming took 3 bases from V and 7 from J, leaving 16 bases between them. The CDR3 extends over 14 amino acids. CDR3 bases: TGTGCCAGCAGCTCTGAGAGGGGGGTATCTGGCTACACCTTC. Amino acid sequence: CASSSERGVSGYTF.

This clonotype has only a few counts. The V gene is TRBV20-1, the J gene TRBJ2-3; tentatively, D is TRBD1 or TRBD2 (5 bases each). This CDR3 region has 17 residues. In germline, CDR1 is DFQATT, CDR2 SNEGSKA (reference sequence). Trimming cost V 4 bases and J 3 bases, with 23 bases left between them. CDR3 nucleotides: TGCAGTGCTACGCCCTCGGGGCCGAGTCTGGCAACAGATACGCAGTATTTT. Translating it yields CSATPSGPSLATDTQYF.

CDR3 in DNA: TGCGCCAGCAGCCTGAGGGGAGTGAGCACAGATACGCAGTATTTT. It specifies CASSLRGVSTDTQYF. The chain links TRBV5-1 to TRBJ2-3; D tentatively fits TRBD1 or TRBD2 (5 bases each). Germline loops: CDR1 SGHRS, CDR2 YFSETQ. This CDR3 is built from 15 residues. Between the trimmed V and J ends, which lost 4 bases and 0 bases, there was a span of 12 bases.

This clonotype was counted a few times. The chain links TRBV11-1 to TRBJ2-5; 14 bases match TRBD2. The CDR3 runs to 17 residues. Germline V lookup: CDR1 SGHAT, CDR2 FQDESV (reference sequence). V lost 6 bases, J lost 0 bases, and 6 bases stayed unmatched. CDR3 in amino acids: CASSLGTSGSHQETQYF. The CDR3, as DNA: TGTGCCAGCAGTCTGGGGACTAGCGGGAGCCACCAAGAGACCCAGTACTTC.

V usage is TRBV28 and J usage is TRBJ1-5; 8 nucleotides agree with TRBD1. The V and J ends lost 2 bases and 0 bases, in that order; junction bases with no gene match: 15. The CDR3 consists of 20 residues. CDR1 and CDR2 (germline): MDHEN, SYDVKM. The CDR3 coding sequence is TGTGCCAGCAGTTTACCCGGACAGGGTCTGAGGGGGTATAGCAATCAGCCCCAGCATTTT. It yields the protein CASSLPGQGLRGYSNQPQHF. Using reference TRBV28 and TRBJ1-5 for the parts outside the CDR3, the full variable domain is DVKVTQSSRYLVKRTGEKVFLECVQDMDHENMFWYRQDPGLGLRLIYFSYDVKMKEKGDIPEGYSVSREKKERFSLILESASTNQTSMYLCASSLPGQGLRGYSNQPQHFGDGTRLSIL.

The chain couples TRBV5-5 to TRBJ2-7, with 8 nucleotides matching TRBD1. Germline V gives CDR1 SGHKS, CDR2 YYEKEE (reference sequence). The trim removed 4 bases at V and 2 bases at J, leaving 8 bases unmatched. This CDR3 spans 15 amino acids. CDR3 loop: CASSDGTGLPYEQYF. In DNA, the CDR3 is TGTGCCAGCAGCGACGGGACAGGCCTCCCCTACGAGCAGTACTTC.

The chain has TRBV11-2 and TRBJ2-5; tentative D call: TRBD2 (5 bases). In germline, CDR1 is SGHAT, CDR2 FQNNGV. The CDR3 length is 14 residues. V lost 3 bases and J lost 11, with 19 bases in between. The DNA of the CDR3 is TGTGCCAGCAGCTTTTCGGACTTGTACAATGAGCAGTACTTC. Translation: CASSFSDLYNEQYF.

This chain connects TRBV7-4 to TRBJ2-4, with 10 bases fitting TRBD2. CDR3 length: 19 amino acids. Germline CDR1 is SGHVT and CDR2 is SQSDAQ. Unmatched junction bases numbered 15, after V lost 7 bases and J lost 0 bases. CDR3 sequence: CASITRTSGHEVAKNIQYF. In DNA, the CDR3 is TGTGCCAGCATCACCCGGACTAGCGGCCATGAGGTAGCCAAAAACATTCAGTACTTC.

The chain joins TRBV20-1 to TRBJ1-5; possible D gene TRBD1, 5 bases. This CDR3 has 13 residues. Trimming removed 6 bases from V and 3 bases from J, with 12 bases in between. The germline gives CDR1 DFQATT, CDR2 SNEGSKA (reference sequence). CDR3: CSAGTDLNQPQHF. DNA of the CDR3: TGCAGTGCGGGGACGGACCTCAATCAGCCCCAGCATTTT.

The chain carries TRBV3-1 and TRBJ1-5, with D hard to call. Trimming took 1 base from V and 0 from J, leaving 13 bases between them. Germline-derived CDR1 and CDR2 are LGHDT and YNNKEL (reference sequence). This CDR3 is 17 amino acids long. CDR3 bases: TGTGCCAGCAGCCAAGGGACGCCGGGGTATAGCAATCAGCCCCAGCATTTT. Translated: CASSQGTPGYSNQPQHF.

This clonotype was found a few times. The V and J genes are TRBV20-1 and TRBJ2-3; D is undetermined. CDR3 length: 16 amino acids. The V end lost 4 bases, the J end lost 0 bases, and 17 bases lay between the germline ends. Germline assignment: CDR1 DFQATT and CDR2 SNEGSKA (reference sequence). The CDR3, as DNA: TGCAGTGCTATATCAACTGTTACGGGTAGCACAGATACGCAGTATTTT. Encoded protein: CSAISTVTGSTDTQYF.

Ten or more counts support this clonotype. This chain links TRBV6-1 with TRBJ1-1, with D hard to call. V was pared by 4 bases and J by 1 base, with 10 bases between. This CDR3 contains 14 residues. In germline, CDR1 is MNHNS, CDR2 SASEGT. The CDR3 coding sequence is TGTGCCAGCAGTGGGTGGCAGACGAACACTGAAGCTTTCTTT. This encodes CASSGWQTNTEAFF.

As concerns this clonotype: Being one base from a much bigger clone, this may be a read error. The chain employs TRBV10-3 and TRBJ1-1, with D possibly TRBD1 on 6 matching bases. The CDR3 extends over 14 amino acids. Germline assignment: CDR1 ENHRY and CDR2 SYGVKD. In DNA, the CDR3 is TGTGCCATCAGTGAAGTAGGGGGGAACACTGGAGCTTTCTTT. The encoded protein is CAISEVGGNTGAFF.

The chain joins TRBV15 to TRBJ2-3; 8 bases map to TRBD1. Germline V lookup: CDR1 LNHNV, CDR2 YYDKDF (reference sequence). V was clipped by 1 base and J by 2 bases; unmatched bases: 8. This CDR3 spans 17 amino acids. CDR3: CATSRVLGTGLTDTQYF. Here the CDR3 DNA reads TGTGCCACCAGCAGAGTACTCGGGACAGGTCTCACAGATACGCAGTATTTT.

This clonotype was found a few times. The V call is TRBV4-1, the J call TRBJ2-3; unclear D gene. There are 15 residues in the CDR3. Deletions cut 0 bases from V and 1 base from J, with 8 bases between. The germline V gene has CDR1 MGHRA and CDR2 YSYEKL. Written as DNA, the CDR3 is TGCGCCAGCAGCCAAGAGGTGGTAGGCACAGATACGCAGTATTTT. This sequence encodes CASSQEVVGTDTQYF.

The table lists this clonotype with a few counts. The chain joins TRBV12-3 or TRBV12-4 to TRBJ2-5, with 12 positions matching TRBD2. Losses at the gene ends were 0 bases for V and 2 bases for J; bases not matched to a gene: 1. The CDR3 sequence is 16 residues long. The CDR3 loop is CASSLAGTSGQETQYF. For the CDR3, the DNA is TGTGCCAGCAGTTTAGCCGGGACTAGCGGGCAAGAGACCCAGTACTTC.

The rearrangement links TRBV28 to TRBJ2-7; no clear D gene. Trimming stripped 3 bases from V and 2 bases from J, with 11 bases between. The CDR3 length is 14 residues. CDR1 is MDHEN, CDR2 SYDVKM, per germline. The CDR3 DNA reads TGTGCCAGCAGTTTGACGGGCCCGCCCTACGAGCAGTACGTC. Translating it yields CASSLTGPPYEQYV.

In regard to this clonotype: With a much larger clone just one base away, this may be a read error. The chain has TRBV29-1 and TRBJ2-7; D possibly uses TRBD1 or TRBD2 (5 bases each). V was pared by 7 bases and J by 10 bases, with 26 bases between. The length of the CDR3 is 14 residues. The germline gives CDR1 SQVTM, CDR2 ANQGSEA. DNA for the CDR3: TGCAGCGCCGCCGTCGGGGCTTCCACCTCTGTCCAGTACTTC. The encoded protein is CSAAVGASTSVQYF.

A few counts support this clonotype. The CDR3 here is CASNLRGIGTQYF. CDR3 nucleotides: TGTGCCAGCAATCTCCGGGGGATAGGGACCCAGTACTTC. This chain joins TRBV27 and TRBJ2-5, with a tentative D call TRBD2 (6 bases). CDR1 MNHEY and CDR2 SMNVEV come from the germline V gene (reference sequence). This CDR3 contains 13 residues. The V gene lost 7 bases and the J gene lost 7 bases, with 16 bases spanning the gap.